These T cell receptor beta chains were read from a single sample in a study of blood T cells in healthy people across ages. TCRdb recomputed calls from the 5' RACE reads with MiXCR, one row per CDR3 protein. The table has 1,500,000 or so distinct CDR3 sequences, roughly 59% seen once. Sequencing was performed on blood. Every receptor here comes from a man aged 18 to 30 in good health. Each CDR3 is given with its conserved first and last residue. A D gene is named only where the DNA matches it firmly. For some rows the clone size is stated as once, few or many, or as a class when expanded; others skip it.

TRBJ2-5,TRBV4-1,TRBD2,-,TGCGCCAGCAGCCAAGATCCCACCGTCTTAGCGGGGGACCCCCTCACATACAATGAGCAGTACTTC,CASSQDPTVLAGDPLTYNEQYF
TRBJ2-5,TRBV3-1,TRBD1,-,TGTGCCAGCAGCCAAGGAGGGGGCGCCGGTGTGACCCAGTACTTC,CASSQGGGAGVTQYF
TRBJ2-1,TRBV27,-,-,TGTGCCAGCTCCCCCCTCCCCGGGGCGCCGAGGTTCTTC,CASSPLPGAPRFF
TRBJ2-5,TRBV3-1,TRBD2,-,TGTGCCAGCAGCCACCTATCGGCGCCGGGACTAGCGAGATTCTCAGAGACCCAGTACTTC,CASSHLSAPGLARFSETQYF
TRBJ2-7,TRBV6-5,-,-,TGTGCCAGCAGTTCCCCGGGCCGTCGCGTGGGCTACGAGCAGTACTTC,CASSSPGRRVGYEQYF
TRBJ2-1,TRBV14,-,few,TGTGCCAGCAGCCCCAATATGGGGGAGCAGTTCTTC,CASSPNMGEQFF
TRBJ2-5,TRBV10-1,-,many,TGCGCCAGCAGTGAGTCGGGTTCTGAGACCCAGTACTTC,CASSESGSETQYF
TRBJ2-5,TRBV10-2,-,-,TGCGCCAGCGCCAGGACAAGAGAGACCCAGTACTTC,CASARTRETQYF
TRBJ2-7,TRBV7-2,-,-,TGTGCCAGCAGCCTACTGAAACTTTCCTACGAGCAGTACTTC,CASSLLKLSYEQYF
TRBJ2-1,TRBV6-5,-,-,TGTGCCAGCAGTTTGAGGCGGGGGCCGTCTTCCTACAATGAGCAGTTCTTC,CASSLRRGPSSYNEQFF
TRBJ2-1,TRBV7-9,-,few,TGTGCCAGCAGCTCCCCCGGATGGTTGATGAGCTCCTACAATGAGCAGTTCTTC,CASSSPGWLMSSYNEQFF
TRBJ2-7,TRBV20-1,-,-,TGCAGTGCTAGTTTAGGGGGTCTCTACGAGCAGTACTTC,CSASLGGLYEQYF
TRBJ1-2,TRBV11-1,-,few,TGTGCCAGCAGCACCAGGGGTGCTAACTATGGCTACACCTTC,CASSTRGANYGYTF
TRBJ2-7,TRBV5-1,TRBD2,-,TGCGCCAGCAGCTGGACTAGCGCGTACTCCTACGAGCAGTACTTC,CASSWTSAYSYEQYF
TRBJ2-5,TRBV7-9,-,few,TGTGCCAGCAGCTTAGCGATACGCCAAGAGACCCAGTACTTC,CASSLAIRQETQYF
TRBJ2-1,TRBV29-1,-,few,TGCAGCGTTGGTGAACAGTCCTACAATGAGCAGTTCTTC,CSVGEQSYNEQFF
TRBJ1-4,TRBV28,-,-,TGTGCCAGCAGTTTACCTCGGGGGGCCGATGAAAAACTGTTTTTT,CASSLPRGADEKLFF
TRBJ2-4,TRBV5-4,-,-,TGTGCCAGCCAATCTTCGGACAGAAACATTCAGTACTTC,CASQSSDRNIQYF
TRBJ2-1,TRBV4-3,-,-,TGCGCCAGCAGCCAAGAAGATTTGGCAGAGCAGTTCTTC,CASSQEDLAEQFF
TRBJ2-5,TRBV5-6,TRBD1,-,TGTGCCAGCAGCCCGGGACAGGGTTTGGTTCAGTACTTC,CASSPGQGLVQYF
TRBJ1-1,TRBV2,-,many,TGTGCCAGCAGTCCCCAGATGAACACTGAAGCTTTCTTT,CASSPQMNTEAFF
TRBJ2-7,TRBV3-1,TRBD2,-,TGTGCCAGCAGCAGAGGACTAGACCTAGACGAGCAGTACTTC,CASSRGLDLDEQYF
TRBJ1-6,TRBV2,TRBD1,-,TGTGCCAGCCGACAGGGGCCGTCTGGGGATTCACCCCTCCACTTT,CASRQGPSGDSPLHF
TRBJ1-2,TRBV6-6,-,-,TGTGCCAGCATGCGGGAGGAGCGGGGCTACACCTTC,CASMREERGYTF
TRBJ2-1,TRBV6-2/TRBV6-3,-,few,TGTGCCAGCAGTTACTCCTTTCCTGCGGAGAGCTCCTACAATGAGCAGTTCTTC,CASSYSFPAESSYNEQFF
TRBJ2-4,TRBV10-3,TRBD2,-,TGTGCCATCGATTCTAGCGGGGGGATCGCGGGGGAGCAGTACTTC,CAIDSSGGIAGEQYF
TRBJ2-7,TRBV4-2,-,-,TGTGCCAGCAGCCAAAGGACAACTCGGGCAGGGTCCTACGAGCAGTACTTC,CASSQRTTRAGSYEQYF
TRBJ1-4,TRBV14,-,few,TGTGCCAGCAGCCAAGATCTTCCTGCAACTAATGAAAAACTGTTTTTT,CASSQDLPATNEKLFF
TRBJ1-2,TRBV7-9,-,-,TGTGCCAGCAGCCAAACAGGGACGGGCTACACCTTC,CASSQTGTGYTF
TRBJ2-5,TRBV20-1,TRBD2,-,TGCAGTGCTCGCCTAGCGGGTATAGAGACCCAGTACTTC,CSARLAGIETQYF
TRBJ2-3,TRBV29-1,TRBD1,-,TGCAGCGTTTGGACAGGGGGCAGGGATACGCAGTATTTT,CSVWTGGRDTQYF
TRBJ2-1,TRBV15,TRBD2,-,TGTGCCACCAGCCGGGGACTAGCGGGAGGACACTCCTACAATGAGCAGTTCTTC,CATSRGLAGGHSYNEQFF
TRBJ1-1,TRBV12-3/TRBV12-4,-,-,TGTGCCAGCACCTCCCCGGGTTTATCTGAAGCTTTCTTT,CASTSPGLSEAFF
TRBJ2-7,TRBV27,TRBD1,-,TGTGCCAGCAGTTTCCGGGACAGATACTACGAGCAGTACTTC,CASSFRDRYYEQYF
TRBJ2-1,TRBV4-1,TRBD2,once,TGCGCCAGCAGCCAAGCGACGGGACTAACCAATGAGCAGTTCTTC,CASSQATGLTNEQFF
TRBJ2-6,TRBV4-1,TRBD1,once,TGCGCCAGCAGCCAAGATCCGCAGGGGGCGTCTGGGGCCAACGTCCTGACTTTC,CASSQDPQGASGANVLTF
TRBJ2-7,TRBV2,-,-,TGTGCCAGCAGTGTGGGCAGGGGAAGGTTCAGGTACGAGCAGTACTTC,CASSVGRGRFRYEQYF
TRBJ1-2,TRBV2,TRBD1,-,TGTGCCAGCAGTTTTACGCAGGGGGCCGCAGCTAACTATGGCTACACCTTC,CASSFTQGAAANYGYTF
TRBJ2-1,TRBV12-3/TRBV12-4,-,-,TGTGCCGGCAGTTTCACGGTGGGGGTTTATAATGAGCAGTTCTTC,CAGSFTVGVYNEQFF
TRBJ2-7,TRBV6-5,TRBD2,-,TGTGCCAGCAGACCGACCCGACTAGCGCGCGAAGGGGAGCAGTACTTC,CASRPTRLAREGEQYF
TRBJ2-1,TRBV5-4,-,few,TGTGCCAGCAGCTTCTGGCAATCTAGCTGGGCGTCAGATGAGCAGTTCTTC,CASSFWQSSWASDEQFF
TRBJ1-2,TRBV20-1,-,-,TGCAGTGTCAGGGTCGATGGCTACACCTTC,CSVRVDGYTF
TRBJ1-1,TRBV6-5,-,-,TGTGCCAGCAGTGACAACCAGGGCTACACTGAAGCTTTCTTT,CASSDNQGYTEAFF
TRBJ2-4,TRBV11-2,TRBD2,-,TGTGCCAGCAGCTTTAGCGGGGGGAGGGACATCCAGTACTTC,CASSFSGGRDIQYF
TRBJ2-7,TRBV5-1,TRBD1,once,TGCGCCAGCAGCTTGTTACGGGACAGGGCCTACGAGCAGTACTTC,CASSLLRDRAYEQYF
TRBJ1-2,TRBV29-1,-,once,TGCAGCGCCCCGATGAATGACTATGGCTACACCTTC,CSAPMNDYGYTF
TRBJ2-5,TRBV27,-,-,TGTGCCATCGGCAAGCCAGGGGCCCAGTACTTC,CAIGKPGAQYF
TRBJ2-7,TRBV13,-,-,TGTGCCAGCAGCCTTGGGGTAGAGGGGCGCGACGAGCAGTACTTC,CASSLGVEGRDEQYF
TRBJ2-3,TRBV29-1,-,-,TGCAGCGTGAGACAGAGGCTCACAGATACGCAGTATTTT,CSVRQRLTDTQYF
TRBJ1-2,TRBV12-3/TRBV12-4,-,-,TGTGCCAGCAGCCGCACTCAAGGATGGCTCTATGGCTACACCTTC,CASSRTQGWLYGYTF
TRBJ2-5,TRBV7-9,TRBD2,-,TGTGCCAGCAGCGCCGGACTAGCGGGGGGCCCTTCGTACCAAGAGACCCAGTACTTC,CASSAGLAGGPSYQETQYF
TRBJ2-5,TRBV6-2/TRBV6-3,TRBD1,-,TGTGCCAGCAGCTGGACCCGGGACAGGGACTACAATGAGCAGTACTTC,CASSWTRDRDYNEQYF
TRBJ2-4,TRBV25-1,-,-,TGTGCCAGGTCAGACCCCGGGCAGTACTTC,CARSDPGQYF
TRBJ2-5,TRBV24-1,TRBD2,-,TGTGCCACCAGTGATATACTAGCGGGGGGGCAAGAGACCCAGTACTTC,CATSDILAGGQETQYF
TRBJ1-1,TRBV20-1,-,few,TGCAGTGCCCCCGCAATCCTCGAAGCTTTCTTT,CSAPAILEAFF
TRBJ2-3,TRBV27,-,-,TGTGCCAGCAGTTTTGGGGGGAATGGGGAGTATTTT,CASSFGGNGEYF
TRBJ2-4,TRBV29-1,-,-,TGCAGCGTAATACACAGGCAAAGGAACATTCAGTACTTC,CSVIHRQRNIQYF
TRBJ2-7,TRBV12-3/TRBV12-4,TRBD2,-,TGTGCCAGCAGAGCCCGGGAGGGGAGCGAGCAGTACTTC,CASRAREGSEQYF
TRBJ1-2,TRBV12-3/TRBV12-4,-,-,TGTGCCAGCAGTCTTACGACAGGTTGGGGCTACACCTTC,CASSLTTGWGYTF
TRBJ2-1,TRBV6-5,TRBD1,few,TGTGCCAGCAGTCGCAGGGGGACAGCGGATGAGCAGTTCTTC,CASSRRGTADEQFF